This is a list of T cell receptor beta chains from one sample in a study of T cell changes during pregnancy in multiple sclerosis. Repertoires were generated with immunoSEQ multiplex PCR, while TCRdb's copy carries only in-frame clones and drops some. The sample includes some 54,000 clones, 90% to 95% seen only once; the top ten take around 3.5%. Sequencing used CD8+ T cells from peripheral blood mononuclear cells, obtained in the third trimester of pregnancy. These receptors all come from a female donor with multiple sclerosis, enrolled in a pregnancy study. Each CDR3 is given with its conserved first and last residue. The order of the fields is clone size, J gene, D gene, V gene, CDR3 protein, CDR3 DNA. A D gene is named only where the DNA matches it firmly. Not all rows give a size; the values are once, few, many and, for expanded clones, a class.

size: -
J: TRBJ1-4
D: -
V: TRBV6-6
CDR3: CASSKVGLRGNEKLFF
DNA: TGTGCCAGCAGTAAGGTGGGGTTGAGGGGGAATGAAAAACTGTTTTTT

size: -
J: TRBJ2-1
D: -
V: TRBV9
CDR3: CASSSPTGDEQFF
DNA: TGTGCCAGCAGCTCGCCGACCGGGGATGAGCAGTTCTTC

size: -
J: TRBJ1-2
D: TRBD1
V: TRBV19
CDR3: CASSMGQETNYGYTF
DNA: TGTGCCAGTAGTATGGGACAGGAGACTAACTATGGCTACACCTTC

size: -
J: TRBJ2-2
D: TRBD2
V: TRBV6-6
CDR3: CASSYQLAGATGELFF
DNA: TGTGCCAGCAGTTACCAACTAGCGGGAGCCACCGGGGAGCTGTTTTTT

size: -
J: TRBJ2-7
D: TRBD1
V: TRBV2
CDR3: CASAGDRGSEQYF
DNA: TGTGCCAGCGCAGGGGACAGGGGCTCCGAGCAGTACTTC

size: few
J: TRBJ1-1
D: -
V: TRBV10-3
CDR3: CAISESAGNTEAFF
DNA: TGTGCCATCAGTGAGTCGGCAGGTAACACTGAAGCTTTCTTT

size: -
J: TRBJ2-5
D: TRBD1
V: TRBV10-2
CDR3: CASIPGQGQETQYF
DNA: TGCGCCAGCATCCCGGGACAGGGGCAAGAGACCCAGTACTTC

size: -
J: TRBJ1-2
D: TRBD1
V: TRBV5-4
CDR3: CASNPGQGPYGYTF
DNA: TGTGCCAGCAACCCGGGACAGGGCCCATATGGCTACACCTTC

size: once
J: TRBJ2-7
D: -
V: TRBV29-1
CDR3: CSVGTSSYEQYF
DNA: TGCAGCGTGGGTACTAGCTCCTACGAGCAGTACTTC

size: -
J: TRBJ2-3
D: -
V: TRBV7-9
CDR3: CASSSPLEVPTDTQYF
DNA: TGTGCCAGCAGCTCCCCACTAGAAGTCCCGACAGATACGCAGTATTTT

size: once
J: TRBJ1-1
D: -
V: TRBV7-9
CDR3: CASSPDSNTEAFF
DNA: TGTGCCAGCAGCCCGGACTCTAACACTGAAGCTTTCTTT